This TCR beta chain emerged from a study of cytomegalovirus exposure and HLA in healthy donors (dated by TCRdb to about 2017). A note on the overall study: In an earlier analysis of 550 to 750 of the donors, around 290 Gb of sequence data and 90 million to 120 million unique TCR beta sequences from 150 million to 200 million T cells were reported. About 300 gigabases of sequencing data and 70 million to 100 million unique TCR sequences made up an early release that covered 640 HLA-typed donors. Of the 350 to 450 genotyped donors, approximately 81% were placed in the genetic ancestry cluster associated with self-reported Caucasian donors. The study was designed to test whether signatures of past pathogen exposure could be identified by cataloging public T cell receptors. The T cell repertoires of roughly 660 subjects were profiled by immunosequencing and related to cytomegalovirus serostatus. Besides the first cohort of about 730 subjects, a separate validation cohort made up of over 95 different subjects was used. High-throughput TCR immunosequencing, statistical association of individual TCRs with disease status, and machine learning were combined to predict cytomegalovirus infection status. A later analysis re-examined previously published TCR beta repertoires from more than 650 donors and added high-resolution HLA genotyping to investigate patterns of TCR occurrence. Rather than using new phenotypic data, the later analysis identified candidate immune exposures from TCR beta sequences and from how often those sequences occurred across donors. An earlier analysis of more than 450 of the donors used high-throughput TCR beta sequencing to judge whether each TCR beta V gene segment behaved as functional or pseudogenic. Donor age, sex, ethnicity and CMV serostatus were collected together with the repertoire data. Genome-wide SNP genotypes for about three fifths of the roughly 700 donors were used in a later genetic analysis, which treated that subset as a discovery cohort. All discovery cohort repertoires had been generated using a single sequencing platform. HLA typing included class I and class II loci at four-digit resolution. The number of donors typed differed by locus, with 629-630 for A, B, C, DRB1 and DQB1, roughly 550 for DQA1, 606 for DPA1, and around 450 for DPB1. Roughly 5 DR-DQ haplotypes were treated as single units for association and clustering because of strong linkage in the cohort. On average, around 240,000 unique TCR beta nucleotide sequences were sequenced per donor among some 430 genotyped donors of the cohort, with roughly 18% of those sequences being non-productive.

In total, 630 or so healthy bone marrow donors made up the cohort. Cohort members were all nominally healthy when sampled, although unrecorded immune exposures were likely present. The donor was CMV seronegative and belonged to the group of over 300 seronegative cohort members. Every donor gave a peripheral blood sample, and the peripheral blood mononuclear cells from that sample were used for TCR beta sequencing. Genomic DNA extraction from the blood cell samples was performed with the Qiagen DNeasy Blood Extraction Kit. With respect to this clone: Its antigen is still unknown. No per-base quality is available; no much larger clone lies one base away.

Overall study results and their limits: The authors suggested that the approach could potentially be generalized to other disease states and immunological phenotypes. A further reported finding was that TCR beta sequences accurately predicted the HLA-A and HLA-B alleles for most subjects in the first cohort. Compared with the approximately 670-donor mean, donors in an Asian-associated ancestry cluster had fewer N-insertions in productive TCRs, according to a later genetic analysis. Strong co-occurrence of HLA alleles, especially DR and DQ, made assigning TCR associations to individual alleles difficult. Some IMGT-functional V segments, including TRBV6-2 and TRBV6-3, could not be told apart with the 87-base-pair reads, so those segments were excluded. Because some donors lacked HLA typing at each locus, the association tests relied only on the typed subset. Correlated functional status among segregating V segments might reflect linkage disequilibrium, but an unknown experimental factor could not be ruled out. A later analysis found that most CMV-associated TCR beta chains appeared HLA-restricted, with HLA associations seemingly driven largely by CMV exposure. A total of roughly 160 TCR beta chains were listed by the study as associated with cytomegalovirus. In both the original and validation cohorts, the classifier was reported to diagnose cytomegalovirus status with high specificity and sensitivity. A cluster of highly shared sequence variants was judged likely to be a technical artifact of the sequencing pipeline. In this cohort, only TCR beta chains were sequenced, and detectable features were limited by the absence of alpha or paired-chain data. In a later analysis, HLA-associated TCR beta chains were found to be more clonally expanded and to have lower generation probabilities than equally common non-associated chains. According to a later analysis, parvovirus B19, influenza, CMV and Epstein-Barr virus appeared linked to several top co-occurrence clusters. A few of the identified cytomegalovirus-associated TCR beta chains were confirmed in vitro to be specific for cytomegalovirus antigens. In an earlier analysis of approximately 590 of the donors, most TCR beta V segments appeared in productive rearrangements about 87% or about 30% of the time, broadly matching IMGT annotations. Across donors, most TCR sequences were observed very rarely, whereas some public TCRs were present in many individuals. In a later genetic analysis, a missense DCLRE1C variant was associated with V-gene and J-gene trimming of TCR beta chains, and the association was replicated in an independent cohort. CMV serostatus was the only immune exposure information available for the cohort. The presence/absence analyses assumed that sequencing depth was roughly uniform across donors, and that assumption may not be true. Specific HLA alleles were associated with 15,000 to 20,000 TCR beta sequences at a false discovery rate of 0.05 in a later analysis. In a later analysis, TCR association rates were found to vary across HLA loci, with the most associated TCRs seen for DRB1 alleles and the fewest for HLA-C alleles. Because counts were too low, seventeen rarely observed V segments, including chromosome 9 orphons, were excluded from the earlier analysis of roughly 580 of the donors.

Libraries came from the immunoSEQ multiplex PCR assay. The multiplex PCR relied on a mix of 60 forward primers for TCR Vbeta segments and 13 reverse primers for TCR Jbeta segments. Amplification of the CDR3 region of rearranged TCR beta genes was performed with a multiplex PCR assay on genomic DNA. The Illumina HiSeq System was used to sequence the amplified TCR beta libraries as 87-base-pair reads. The authors processed their data as follows. A later analysis tallied about 77 million unique TCR beta chains across the 700 or so repertoires, and roughly 11 million of those chains were shared by two or more donors. Raw reads were error-corrected and collapsed into unique sequences by a nearest-neighbor algorithm in which closely related sequences were merged to remove PCR and sequencing errors. V, D and J gene segments were assigned by aligning CDR3 sequences to IMGT reference sequences. For a sequence to be retained, a match of at least six nucleotides to both a V gene segment and a J gene segment was required. Rearrangements were called productive when the CDR3 lacked stop codons and stayed in frame with V and J; all others were non-productive. CDR3 was defined according to IMGT convention as the region running from the second conserved V-encoded cysteine to the conserved J-encoded phenylalanine. The earlier analysis of about 610 of the donors excluded sequences that lacked an unambiguous match to a single V gene segment. In an earlier analysis of roughly 600 of the donors, a V segment was called functional when productive rearrangements were above 56.7%, and segregating when the standard deviation between donors exceeded 5%. A statistical classification framework was built for diagnosing cytomegalovirus status from the catalog of TCR beta chain sequences. In a later analysis, V and J genes were assigned by comparing TCR nucleotide sequences against IMGT/GENE-DB human TR gene sequences. A later analysis assigned CDR3 sequences and most-parsimonious VDJ recombination scenarios with the TCRdist pipeline. In a later analysis, each TCR beta chain was defined by its CDR3 amino acid sequence together with its V-gene family, and reads without a unique V-gene family were excluded. As a way to deal with suspected cross-contamination and a sequencing artifact, a later analysis dropped more than 500 nucleotide sequences that were highly shared and had low generation probability. A later analysis calculated a clonal expansion index for each public chain from normalized within-repertoire ranks of inferred template counts. A later analysis computed generation probabilities with a VDJ recombination model fitted to out-of-frame rearrangements, and checked the results against IGoR. Hypergeometric tests were used in a later analysis to score TCR-TCR, TCR-HLA and TCR-CMV co-occurrence, with a repertoire-size bias correction applied to the TCR pairs. A later analysis estimated false discovery rates by permuting HLA or CMV assignments 20 times. In a later analysis, co-occurring TCRs were grouped using DBSCAN, with TCRdist sequence similarity added in when clustering inside HLA-allele-positive subsets. Repertoires with fewer than 30,000 or more than 120,000 public chains were left out of co-occurrence clustering, as were about 5 repertoires with anomalous nucleotide sharing. TCRdb re-hosts the immuneACCESS table, in-frame sequences only. Its copies lack some clones; in the studies checked, an unresolved V gene accounts for under half of them, and the cause for the rest is not known. That table gives V, J and clone size, and the DNA gave D and trimming. A total of 230,000 or so clones appear in this sample, about nine tenths of them only once. The top ten clones comprise 1.5% to 2% of the sample.

From cysteine to phenylalanine, the CDR3 is 16 amino acids long. CDR3 DNA only is kept here, 48 bases in frame from base 1. Trimming removed 4 bases from V and 7 bases from J, leaving 20 bases between the germline ends. CDR1 and CDR2, looked up from the germline V gene (reference sequence), are SEHNR and FQNEAQ. What was sequenced was PBMCs. The V and J segments used are TRBV7-9 and TRBJ2-1; 6 matching bases give a weak D call of TRBD2. The sequence was collected from a girl aged 2 to 10 in good health and CMV-seronegative. The CDR3 protein is CASSSPPGVGRNEQFF. The nucleotide sequence is TGTGCCAGCAGCTCCCCCCCGGGAGTCGGTCGTAATGAGCAGTTCTTC.